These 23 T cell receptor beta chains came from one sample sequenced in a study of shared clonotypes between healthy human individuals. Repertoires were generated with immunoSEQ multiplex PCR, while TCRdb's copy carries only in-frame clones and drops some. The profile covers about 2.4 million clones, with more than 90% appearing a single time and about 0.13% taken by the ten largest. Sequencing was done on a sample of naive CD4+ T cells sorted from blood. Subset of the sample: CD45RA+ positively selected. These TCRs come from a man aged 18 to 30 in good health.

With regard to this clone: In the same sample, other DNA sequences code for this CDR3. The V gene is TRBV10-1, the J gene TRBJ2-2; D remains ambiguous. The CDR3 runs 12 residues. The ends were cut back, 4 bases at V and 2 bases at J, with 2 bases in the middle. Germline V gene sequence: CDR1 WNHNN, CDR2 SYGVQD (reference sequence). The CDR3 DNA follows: TGCGCCAGCAGTGTAAACACCGGGGAGCTGTTTTTT. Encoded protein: CASSVNTGELFF.

The CDR3 region is CASSLTSRDRVNTEAFF. In nucleotides, the CDR3 is TGCGCCAGCAGCTTGACTTCCCGGGACAGGGTGAACACTGAAGCTTTCTTT. The V call is TRBV5-1, the J call TRBJ1-1; 9 bases match TRBD1. V was clipped by 1 base and J by 0 bases; unmatched bases: 7. In germline, CDR1 is SGHRS, CDR2 YFSETQ. This CDR3 spans 17 amino acids.

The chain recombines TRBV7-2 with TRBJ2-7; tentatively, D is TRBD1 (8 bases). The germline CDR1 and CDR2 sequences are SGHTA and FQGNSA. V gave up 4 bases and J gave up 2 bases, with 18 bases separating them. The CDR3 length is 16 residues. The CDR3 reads CASSSSGTGGPYEQYF. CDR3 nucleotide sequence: TGTGCCAGCAGCTCTAGCGGTACAGGGGGACCCTACGAGCAGTACTTC.

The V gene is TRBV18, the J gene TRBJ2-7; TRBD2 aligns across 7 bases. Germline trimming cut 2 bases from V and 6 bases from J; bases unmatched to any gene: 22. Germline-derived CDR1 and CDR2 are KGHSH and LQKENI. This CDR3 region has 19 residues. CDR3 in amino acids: CASSPILIKTAGGSGEQYF. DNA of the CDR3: TGTGCCAGCTCACCAATATTAATCAAAACGGCCGGGGGGAGTGGCGAGCAGTACTTC.

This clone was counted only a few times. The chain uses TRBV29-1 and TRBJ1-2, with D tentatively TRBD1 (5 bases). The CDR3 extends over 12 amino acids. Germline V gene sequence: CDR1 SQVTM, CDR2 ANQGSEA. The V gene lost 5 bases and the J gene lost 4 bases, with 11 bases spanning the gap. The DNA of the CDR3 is TGCAGCGTTTCAACAGGCCGCTATGGCTACACCTTC. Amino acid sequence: CSVSTGRYGYTF.

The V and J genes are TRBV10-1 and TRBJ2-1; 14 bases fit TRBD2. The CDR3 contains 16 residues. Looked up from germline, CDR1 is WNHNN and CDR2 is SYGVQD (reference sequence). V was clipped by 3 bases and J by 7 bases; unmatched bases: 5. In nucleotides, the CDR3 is TGCGCCAGCAGTGACGGGACTAGCGGGAGTAGAAATGAGCAGTTCTTC. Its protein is CASSDGTSGSRNEQFF.

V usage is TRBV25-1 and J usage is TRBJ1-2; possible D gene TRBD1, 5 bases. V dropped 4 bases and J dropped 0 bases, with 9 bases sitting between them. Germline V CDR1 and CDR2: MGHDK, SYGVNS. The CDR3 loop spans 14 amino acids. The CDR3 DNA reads TGTGCCAGCAGTGTTACAGGCGCTAACTATGGCTACACCTTC. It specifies CASSVTGANYGYTF.

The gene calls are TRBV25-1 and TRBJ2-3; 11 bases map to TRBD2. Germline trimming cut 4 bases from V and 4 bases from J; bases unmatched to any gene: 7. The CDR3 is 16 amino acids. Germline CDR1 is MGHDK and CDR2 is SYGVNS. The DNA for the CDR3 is TGTGCCAGCAGTGGCCTAACTAGCGGGAGCGCAGATACGCAGTATTTT. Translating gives CASSGLTSGSADTQYF.

The CDR3 is CASSANEAFF. The CDR3 DNA reads TGTGCCAGCAGCGCCAACGAGGCTTTCTTT. V and J are TRBV7-9 and TRBJ1-1; D not certain. Trimming shortened V by 5 bases and J by 11 bases, and 9 bases separated the two germline ends. The CDR3 runs 10 residues. Per the germline V gene, CDR1 is SEHNR and CDR2 is FQNEAQ (reference sequence).

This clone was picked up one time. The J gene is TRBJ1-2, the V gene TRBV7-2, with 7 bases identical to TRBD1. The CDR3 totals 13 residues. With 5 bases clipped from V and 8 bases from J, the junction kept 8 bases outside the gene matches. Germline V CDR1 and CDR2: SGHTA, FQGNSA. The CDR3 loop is CASSQGGGQGYTF. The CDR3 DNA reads TGTGCCAGCAGCCAGGGGGGAGGGCAGGGCTACACCTTC.

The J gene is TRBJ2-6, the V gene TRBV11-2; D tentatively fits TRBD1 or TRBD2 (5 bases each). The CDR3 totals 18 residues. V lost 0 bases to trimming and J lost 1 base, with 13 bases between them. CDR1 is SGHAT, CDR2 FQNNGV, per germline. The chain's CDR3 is CASSLDLRGFSGANVLTF. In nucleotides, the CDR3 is TGTGCCAGCAGCTTAGACCTGAGGGGTTTTTCTGGGGCCAACGTCCTGACTTTC.

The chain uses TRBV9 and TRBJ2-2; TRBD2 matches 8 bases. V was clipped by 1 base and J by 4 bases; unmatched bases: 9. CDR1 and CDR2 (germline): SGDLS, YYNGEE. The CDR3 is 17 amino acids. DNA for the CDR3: TGTGCCAGCAGCGTAACCTCCGGGAGGGCGGGCACCGGGGAGCTGTTTTTT. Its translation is CASSVTSGRAGTGELFF.

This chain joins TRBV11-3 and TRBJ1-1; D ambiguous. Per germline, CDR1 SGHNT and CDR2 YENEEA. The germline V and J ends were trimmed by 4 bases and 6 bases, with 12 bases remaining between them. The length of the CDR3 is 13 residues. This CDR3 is CASSSAPRSEAFF. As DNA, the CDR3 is TGTGCCAGCAGCTCCGCCCCCCGGTCTGAAGCTTTCTTT.

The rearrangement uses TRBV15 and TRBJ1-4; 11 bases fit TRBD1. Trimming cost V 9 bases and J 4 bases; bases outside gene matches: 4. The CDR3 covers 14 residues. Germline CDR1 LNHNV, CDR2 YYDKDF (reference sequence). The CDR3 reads CATGQGDYNEKLFF. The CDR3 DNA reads TGTGCCACGGGACAGGGGGACTATAATGAAAAACTGTTTTTT. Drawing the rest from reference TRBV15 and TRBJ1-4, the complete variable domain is DAMVIQNPRYQVTQFGKPVTLSCSQTLNHNVMYWYQQKSSQAPKLLFHYYDKDFNNEADTPDNFQSRRPNTSFCFLDIRSPGLGDTAMYLCATGQGDYNEKLFFGSGTQLSVL.

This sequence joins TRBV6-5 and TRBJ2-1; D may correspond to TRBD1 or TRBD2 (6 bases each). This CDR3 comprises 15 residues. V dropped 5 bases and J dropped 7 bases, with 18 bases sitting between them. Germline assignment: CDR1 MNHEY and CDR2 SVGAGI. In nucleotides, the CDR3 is TGTGCCAGCAGTGGATGGACAGTTCGGGGGAATGAGCAGTTCTTC. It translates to CASSGWTVRGNEQFF.

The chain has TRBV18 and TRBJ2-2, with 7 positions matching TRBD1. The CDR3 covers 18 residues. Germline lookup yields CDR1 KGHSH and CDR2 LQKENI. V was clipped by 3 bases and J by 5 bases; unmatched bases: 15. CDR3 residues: CASSPTGERRLLTGELFF. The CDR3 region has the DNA TGTGCCAGCTCACCTACAGGGGAAAGGAGGTTGTTGACCGGGGAGCTGTTTTTT.

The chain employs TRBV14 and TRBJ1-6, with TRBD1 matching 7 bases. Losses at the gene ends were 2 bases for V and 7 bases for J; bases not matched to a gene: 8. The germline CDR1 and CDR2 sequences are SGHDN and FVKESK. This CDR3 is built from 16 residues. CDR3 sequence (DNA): TGTGCCAGCAGCCAACTACGGGACAGAGTAAATTCACCCCTCCACTTT. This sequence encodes CASSQLRDRVNSPLHF. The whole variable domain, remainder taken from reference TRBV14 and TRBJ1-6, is EAGVTQFPSHSVIEKGQTVTLRCDPISGHDNLYWYRRVMGKEIKFLLHFVKESKQDESGMPNNRFLAERTGGTYSTLKVQPAELEDSGVYFCASSQLRDRVNSPLHFGNGTRLTVT.

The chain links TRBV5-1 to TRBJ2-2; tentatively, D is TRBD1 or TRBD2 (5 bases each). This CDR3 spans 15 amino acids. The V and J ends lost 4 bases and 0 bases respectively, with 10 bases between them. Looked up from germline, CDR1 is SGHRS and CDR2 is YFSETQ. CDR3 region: CASSPRDPNTGELFF. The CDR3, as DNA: TGCGCCAGCAGCCCCAGGGACCCGAACACCGGGGAGCTGTTTTTT.

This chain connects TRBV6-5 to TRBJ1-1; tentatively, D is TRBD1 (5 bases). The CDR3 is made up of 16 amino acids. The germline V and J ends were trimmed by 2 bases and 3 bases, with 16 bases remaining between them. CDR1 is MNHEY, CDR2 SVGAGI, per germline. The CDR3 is CASSYALGGGYTEAFF. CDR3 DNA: TGTGCCAGCAGTTACGCACTCGGGGGGGGGTACACTGAAGCTTTCTTT.

The DNA for the CDR3 is TGTGCCAGCACGCCCCCAGACAGGGCCACTGAAGCTTTCTTT. It is translated as CASTPPDRATEAFF. The genes are TRBV6-1 and TRBJ1-1; TRBD1 matches at 7 bases. The CDR3 covers 14 residues. J lost 4 bases, V lost 7 bases, and 9 bases had no gene match. Germline-derived CDR1 and CDR2 are MNHNS and SASEGT.

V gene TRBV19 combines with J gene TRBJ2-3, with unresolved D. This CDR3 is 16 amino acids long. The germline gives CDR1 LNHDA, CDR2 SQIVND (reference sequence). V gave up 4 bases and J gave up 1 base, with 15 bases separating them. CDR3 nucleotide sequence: TGTGCCAGTAGTAACTCCCCCTCGTTGGGCACAGATACGCAGTATTTT. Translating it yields CASSNSPSLGTDTQYF.

This CDR3 reads CASSPQAGYEQYF. CDR3 coding DNA: TGTGCCAGCAGCCCTCAAGCGGGATACGAGCAGTACTTC. The chain couples TRBV7-9 to TRBJ2-7; 7 positions match TRBD2. Germline CDR1 is SEHNR and CDR2 is FQNEAQ (reference sequence). The CDR3 contains 13 residues. The V segment lost 5 bases and the J segment 4 bases; nucleotides outside the gene matches: 5.

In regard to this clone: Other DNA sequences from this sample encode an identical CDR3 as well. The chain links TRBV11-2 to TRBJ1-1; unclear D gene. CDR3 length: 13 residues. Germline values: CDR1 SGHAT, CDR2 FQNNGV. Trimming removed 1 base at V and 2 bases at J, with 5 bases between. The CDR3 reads CASSLGGNTEAFF. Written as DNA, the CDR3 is TGTGCCAGCAGCTTAGGGGGTAACACTGAAGCTTTCTTT.